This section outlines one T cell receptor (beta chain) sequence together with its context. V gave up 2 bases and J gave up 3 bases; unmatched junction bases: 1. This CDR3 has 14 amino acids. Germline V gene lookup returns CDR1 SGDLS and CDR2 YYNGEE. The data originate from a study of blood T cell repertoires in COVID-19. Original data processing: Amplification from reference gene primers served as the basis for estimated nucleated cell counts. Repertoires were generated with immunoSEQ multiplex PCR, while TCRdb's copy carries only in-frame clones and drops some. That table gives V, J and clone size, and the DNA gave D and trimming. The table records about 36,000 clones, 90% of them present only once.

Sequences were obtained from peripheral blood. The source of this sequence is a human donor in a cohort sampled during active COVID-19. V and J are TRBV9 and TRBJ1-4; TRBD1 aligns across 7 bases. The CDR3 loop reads CASSVRGANEKLFF. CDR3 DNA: TGTGCCAGCAGCGTCAGGGGGGCTAATGAAAAACTGTTTTTT.